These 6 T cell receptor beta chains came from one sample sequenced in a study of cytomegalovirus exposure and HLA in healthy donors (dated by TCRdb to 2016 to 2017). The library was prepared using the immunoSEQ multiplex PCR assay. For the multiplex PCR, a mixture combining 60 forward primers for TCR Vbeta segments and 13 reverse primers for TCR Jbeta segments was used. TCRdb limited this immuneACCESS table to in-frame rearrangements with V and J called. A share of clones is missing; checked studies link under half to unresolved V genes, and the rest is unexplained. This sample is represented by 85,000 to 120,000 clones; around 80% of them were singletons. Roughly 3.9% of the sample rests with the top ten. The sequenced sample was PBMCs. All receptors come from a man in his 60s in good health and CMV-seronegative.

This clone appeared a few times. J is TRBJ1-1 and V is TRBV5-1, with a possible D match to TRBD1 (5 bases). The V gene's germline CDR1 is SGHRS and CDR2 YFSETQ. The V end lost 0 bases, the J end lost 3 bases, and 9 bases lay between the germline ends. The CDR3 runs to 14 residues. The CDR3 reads CASSLGQKYTEAFF. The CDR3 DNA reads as TGCGCCAGCAGCTTGGGACAGAAATACACTGAAGCTTTCTTT. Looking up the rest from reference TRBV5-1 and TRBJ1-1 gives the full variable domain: KAGVTQTPRYLIKTRGQQVTLSCSPISGHRSVSWYQQTPGQGLQFLFEYFSETQRNKGNFPGRFSGRQFSNSRSEMNVSTLELGDSALYLCASSLGQKYTEAFFGQGTRLTVV.

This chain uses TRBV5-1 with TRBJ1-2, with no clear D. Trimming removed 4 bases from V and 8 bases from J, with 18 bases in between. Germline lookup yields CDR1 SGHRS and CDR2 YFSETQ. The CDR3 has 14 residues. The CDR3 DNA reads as TGCGCCAGCAGCCCCGACCTTATACAGTACGGCTACACCTTC. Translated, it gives CASSPDLIQYGYTF. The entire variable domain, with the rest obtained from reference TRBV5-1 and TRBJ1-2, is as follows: KAGVTQTPRYLIKTRGQQVTLSCSPISGHRSVSWYQQTPGQGLQFLFEYFSETQRNKGNFPGRFSGRQFSNSRSEMNVSTLELGDSALYLCASSPDLIQYGYTFGSGTRLTVV.

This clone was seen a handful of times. CDR3 protein: CATKGGQSNQPQHF. CDR3 bases: TGTGCCACCAAGGGAGGACAAAGCAATCAGCCCCAGCATTTT. The V and J genes are TRBV2 and TRBJ1-5; perhaps TRBD1 as D (5 bases). Germline CDR1 SNHLY, CDR2 FYNNEI. The CDR3 contains 14 residues. V lost 10 bases and J 1 base, leaving 14 bases between the germline ends.

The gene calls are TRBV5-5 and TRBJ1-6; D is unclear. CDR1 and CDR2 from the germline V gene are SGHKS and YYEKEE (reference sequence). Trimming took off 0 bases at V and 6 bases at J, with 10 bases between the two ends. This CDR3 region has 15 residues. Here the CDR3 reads CASSLGGRGNSPLHF. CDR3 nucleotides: TGTGCCAGCAGCTTGGGTGGACGGGGTAATTCACCCCTCCACTTT.

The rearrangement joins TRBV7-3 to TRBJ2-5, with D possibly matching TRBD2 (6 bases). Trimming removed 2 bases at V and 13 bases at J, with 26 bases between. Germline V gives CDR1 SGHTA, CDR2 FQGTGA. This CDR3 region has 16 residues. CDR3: CASSLSTGIGTPPLYF. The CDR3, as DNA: TGTGCCAGCAGCTTATCGACGGGGATCGGGACTCCGCCCCTGTACTTC. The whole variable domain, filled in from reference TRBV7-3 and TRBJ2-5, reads GAGVSQTPSNKVTEKGKYVELRCDPISGHTALYWYRQSLGQGPEFLIYFQGTGAADDSGLPNDRFFAVRPEGSVSTLKIQRTERGDSAVYLCASSLSTGIGTPPLYFGPGTRLLVL.

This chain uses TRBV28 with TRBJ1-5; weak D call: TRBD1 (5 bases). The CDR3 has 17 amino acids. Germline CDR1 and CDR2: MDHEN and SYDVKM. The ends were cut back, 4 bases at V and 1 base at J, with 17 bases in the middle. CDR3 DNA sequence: TGTGCCAGCAGTTCCTCCGAAGGGGTAGGAAGCAATCAGCCCCAGCATTTT. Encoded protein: CASSSSEGVGSNQPQHF.